Each of the 23 T cell receptor beta chains below was sequenced from the same sample in a study of T cells in Graves' hyperthyroidism and ophthalmopathy. Researchers took RNA transcripts and amplified the TCR beta CDR3 regions from them. TCR CDR3 regions were first amplified by RT-PCR with HTBI primers. One entry per CDR3 protein, called by TCRdb with MiXCR from the multiplex PCR reads. The sample records a few hundred thousand distinct CDR3 sequences, 16% being singletons. Sequencing input: blood. All receptors derive from a woman between 25 and 40 years old with Graves' ophthalmopathy.

This clonotype was recorded at least ten times. V usage is TRBV29-1 and J usage is TRBJ2-7; D perhaps matches TRBD1 (5 bases). This CDR3 comprises 15 residues. Trimming shortened V by 0 bases and J by 1 base, and 13 bases separated the two germline ends. The V gene's germline CDR1 is SQVTM and CDR2 ANQGSEA. The CDR3: CSVEDRGIGSYEQYF. The CDR3 nucleotides are TGCAGCGTTGAAGATAGGGGCATTGGATCCTACGAGCAGTACTTC.

This clonotype was seen a few times. V is TRBV27 and J is TRBJ2-7; D might be TRBD2 (6 bases). V gave up 4 bases and J gave up 1 base, with 14 bases separating them. CDR1 is MNHEY and CDR2 is SMNVEV in the germline V gene (reference sequence). There are 15 residues in the CDR3. In DNA, the CDR3 is TGTGCCAGCAGTTCCCGGGACTCTTCTTCCTACGAGCAGTACTTC. As protein: CASSSRDSSSYEQYF.

This clonotype was seen only a few times. The chain uses TRBV6-1 and TRBJ2-3; 7 bases agree with TRBD2. Looked up from germline, CDR1 is MNHNS and CDR2 is SASEGT. This CDR3 spans 16 amino acids. The junction had 11 bases not matched to a gene; V was cut back by 6 bases and J by 2 bases. The CDR3 region is CASRTGWEGDTDTQYF. In nucleotides, the CDR3 is TGTGCCAGCAGAACGGGGTGGGAGGGCGACACAGATACGCAGTATTTT.

In its sample, this clonotype was seen many times. The rearrangement uses TRBV5-1 and TRBJ2-3; TRBD2 matches at 13 bases. In germline, CDR1 is SGHRS, CDR2 YFSETQ. After removal of 3 bases from V and 3 bases from J, the junction contained 7 bases not matched to a gene. CDR3 size: 17 residues. The CDR3 loop reads CASSYRTGLAGTDTQYF. Here the CDR3 DNA reads TGCGCCAGCAGCTACCGCACGGGACTAGCGGGAACAGATACGCAGTATTTT.

At least ten counts were recorded for this clonotype. This chain connects TRBV6-2 or TRBV6-3 to TRBJ1-5; 8 nucleotides match TRBD1. This CDR3 comprises 17 residues. Germline V gives CDR1 MNHEY, CDR2 SVGEGT. The V and J ends lost 7 bases and 5 bases, in that order; junction bases with no gene match: 16. Here the CDR3 reads CASTTGTGGIGHQPQHF. The CDR3 DNA reads as TGTGCCAGCACTACAGGGACAGGAGGAATTGGACATCAGCCCCAGCATTTT.

In its sample, this clonotype is medium-sized. The V call is TRBV7-2, the J call TRBJ2-1; D might be TRBD1 (6 bases). The germline V and J ends were trimmed by 1 base and 3 bases, with 19 bases remaining between them. The CDR3 loop spans 18 amino acids. Germline-derived CDR1 and CDR2 are SGHTA and FQGNSA. CDR3 nucleotides: TGTGCCAGCAGCTTAGTAAGCTTTCGGACAGCGTTCTACAATGAGCAGTTCTTC. Protein product: CASSLVSFRTAFYNEQFF.

The V call is TRBV19, the J call TRBJ2-1, with 8 bases identical to TRBD1. J was trimmed by 4 bases and V by 5 bases; bases with no gene match: 4. There are 14 residues in the CDR3. Germline V gene data show CDR1 as LNHDA and CDR2 as SQIVND (reference sequence). The CDR3: CASSHQGAYNEQFF. The CDR3 bases are TGTGCCAGTAGTCACCAGGGGGCTTACAATGAGCAGTTCTTC.

V and J are TRBV7-2 and TRBJ1-5; D gene uncertain. Deletions cut 5 bases from V and 3 bases from J, with 5 bases between. Per the germline V gene, CDR1 is SGHTA and CDR2 is FQGNSA. The CDR3 runs to 12 residues. The CDR3 DNA reads TGTGCCAGCAGCGCTTACAATCAGCCCCAGCATTTT. This translates into CASSAYNQPQHF.

The V call is TRBV9, the J call TRBJ2-1, with 12 positions matching TRBD2. Trimming removed 1 base from V and 4 bases from J; junction bases left unmatched: 6. The CDR3 runs 17 residues. The germline V gene encodes CDR1 SGDLS and CDR2 YYNGEE. The CDR3 sequence: CASSVRLGLAGYNEQFF. In DNA form, the CDR3 reads TGTGCCAGCAGCGTACGTCTTGGACTAGCGGGATACAATGAGCAGTTCTTC.

This clonotype was seen ten or more times. The chain is built from TRBV9 and TRBJ2-7, with a possible D match to TRBD2 (6 bases). Trimming left V 0 bases short and J 4 bases short, with 14 bases between. The germline V gene has CDR1 SGDLS and CDR2 YYNGEE. This CDR3 is built from 15 residues. The CDR3 reads CASSVEEGPYYEQYF. The DNA for the CDR3 is TGTGCCAGCAGCGTAGAGGAGGGTCCGTATTACGAGCAGTACTTC.

This clonotype has ten or more counts. The CDR3 region has the DNA TGCGCCAGCAGCTTGTTTGACGGGAGGATCTCCTACAATGAGCAGTTCTTC. It codes for CASSLFDGRISYNEQFF. V usage is TRBV5-1 and J usage is TRBJ2-1, with 7 bases identical to TRBD2. The CDR3 runs 17 residues. V lost 1 base and J lost 0; bases outside the gene matches: 7. Germline V gene sequence: CDR1 SGHRS, CDR2 YFSETQ.

The sample holds a few counts of this clonotype. This chain links TRBV12-3 or TRBV12-4 with TRBJ1-1, with D maybe TRBD1 (5 bases). V lost 6 bases, J lost 4 bases, and 12 bases lay in between. This CDR3 comprises 13 residues. As DNA, the CDR3 is TGTGCCAGCAGGGCGGGGCTGGCCACTGAAGCTTTCTTT. This codes for CASRAGLATEAFF.

In this sample, this clonotype turned up many times. The chain employs TRBV6-1 and TRBJ1-5; TRBD1 matches 8 bases. This CDR3 spans 17 amino acids. Germline lookup yields CDR1 MNHNS and CDR2 SASEGT. Unmatched junction bases numbered 12, after V lost 5 bases and J lost 3 bases. The DNA of the CDR3 is TGTGCCAGCAGTTCCGGGACAGGAGTAAGGGACAATCAGCCCCAGCATTTT. This sequence encodes CASSSGTGVRDNQPQHF.

A few counts support this clonotype. The chain joins TRBV5-1 to TRBJ2-5; D unclear. Trimming took 2 bases from V and 5 from J, leaving 4 bases between them. CDR1 is SGHRS and CDR2 is YFSETQ in the germline V gene. The CDR3 covers 11 residues. The CDR3 DNA reads TGCGCCAGCAGCTTTATCGAGACCCAGTACTTC. Amino acids: CASSFIETQYF.

This sequence joins TRBV15 and TRBJ1-2; maybe TRBD1 (6 bases). V lost 0 bases and J 5 bases, leaving 13 bases between the germline ends. Per germline, CDR1 LNHNV and CDR2 YYDKDF (reference sequence). This CDR3 is 15 amino acids long. The CDR3 protein is CATSRDPIGGYGYTF. CDR3 sequence (DNA): TGTGCCACCAGCAGAGACCCGATAGGGGGGTATGGCTACACCTTC. The full variable domain, rest sourced from reference TRBV15 and TRBJ1-2, is DAMVIQNPRYQVTQFGKPVTLSCSQTLNHNVMYWYQQKSSQAPKLLFHYYDKDFNNEADTPDNFQSRRPNTSFCFLDIRSPGLGDTAMYLCATSRDPIGGYGYTFGSGTRLTVV.

This clonotype was seen ten or more times. The chain employs TRBV6-1 and TRBJ2-1; 7 bases are shared with TRBD1. The junction had 6 bases not matched to a gene; V was cut back by 7 bases and J by 3 bases. Germline-derived CDR1 and CDR2 are MNHNS and SASEGT. The CDR3 consists of 14 residues. The DNA for the CDR3 is TGTGCCAGCAATAAACGGGACAGCTACAATGAGCAGTTCTTC. This sequence encodes CASNKRDSYNEQFF.

The chain is built from TRBV7-9 and TRBJ2-4; weak D call: TRBD1 (6 bases). Germline V gene lookup returns CDR1 SEHNR and CDR2 FQNEAQ (reference sequence). The V end lost 2 bases, the J end lost 1 base, and 18 bases lay between the germline ends. This CDR3 comprises 18 residues. Here the CDR3 reads CASSLITQVRGAKNIQYF. CDR3 coding DNA: TGTGCCAGCAGCTTAATAACCCAGGTGAGGGGGGCCAAAAACATTCAGTACTTC.

This clonotype appeared a few times. This sequence joins TRBV12-3 or TRBV12-4 and TRBJ1-1; D is ambiguous. Trimming took 3 bases from V and 2 from J, leaving 10 bases between them. The CDR3 is 14 residues long. The CDR3 nucleotides read TGTGCCAGCAGTTTCGGGCGGGCAAACACTGAAGCTTTCTTT. It codes for CASSFGRANTEAFF.

The chain joins TRBV12-3 or TRBV12-4 to TRBJ2-7; possible D gene TRBD1, 6 bases. The CDR3 sequence is 15 residues long. V was trimmed by 4 bases and J by 5 bases, leaving 18 bases between them. DNA of the CDR3: TGTGCCAGCAGTTCCCTGGCCAGGGGAAGGAACGAGCAGTACTTC. Translated, it gives CASSSLARGRNEQYF.

This clonotype was counted at least ten times. The V gene is TRBV12-3 or TRBV12-4, the J gene TRBJ2-1; perhaps TRBD2 as D (5 bases). The CDR3 has 13 amino acids. V lost 5 bases and J 8 bases, leaving 13 bases between the germline ends. The CDR3 loop is CASSPTRSDEQFF. For the CDR3, the DNA is TGTGCCAGCAGTCCAACTAGATCGGATGAGCAGTTCTTC.

As for this clonotype: This may be a read error: a much more frequent sequence differs by one nucleotide. This chain connects TRBV7-2 to TRBJ2-2; 7 nucleotides align to TRBD1. The CDR3 is 14 residues long. After removal of 6 bases from V and 1 base from J, the junction contained 2 bases not matched to a gene. Germline V CDR1 and CDR2: SGHTA, FQGNSA. CDR3 sequence reads: CASRRQGNTGELFF. CDR3 nucleotide sequence: TGTGCCAGCAGGAGACAGGGGAACACCGGGGAGCTGTTTTTT.

This chain joins TRBV15 and TRBJ2-6; D may match TRBD1 or TRBD2 (5 bases each). The CDR3 is 18 residues long. The V and J ends lost 3 bases and 0 bases respectively, with 15 bases between them. The V gene's germline CDR1 is LNHNV and CDR2 YYDKDF (reference sequence). Here the CDR3 reads CATSSGRGRGSGANVLTF. CDR3 DNA: TGTGCCACCAGCAGCGGTCGGGGACGGGGCTCTGGGGCCAACGTCCTGACTTTC.

There are many counts of this clonotype. This chain connects TRBV6-1 to TRBJ2-2; TRBD1 matches at 8 bases. Germline CDR1 MNHNS, CDR2 SASEGT. The CDR3 is 15 amino acids. V trimming: 6 bases; J trimming: 4 bases; junction bases outside the gene matches: 7. This CDR3 is CASRADDRGTGELFF. The CDR3 coding sequence is TGTGCCAGCAGAGCCGACGACAGGGGCACCGGGGAGCTGTTTTTT.